This T cell receptor beta chain was identified during a study of CD8+CD57+ T cells in acquired aplastic anemia. Across the study: Roughly 3 ug was the average amount of DNA from sorted CD4+ and CD8+ cells. General study points: Between the patient and control groups, CD8+ Simpson's diversity did not differ significantly.

Patients picked for sequencing had shown CD8+CD57+ cell expansion detected by flow cytometry. Every patient was diagnosed with severe acquired aplastic anemia. The study sampled blood from patients who had received no therapy. Researchers used genomic DNA as the template to profile TCR beta VDJ and CDR3. TCRdb used MiXCR to reprocess the reads, holding one entry per CDR3 protein. The table has approximately 170,000 distinct CDR3 sequences, roughly 50% seen once. V lost 4 bases to trimming and J lost 0 bases, with 13 bases between them. The CDR3 consists of 15 residues. Germline CDR1 reads SGHDT; CDR2 reads YYEEEE. About this clonotype itself: Its antigen is not identified.

This clonotype originated in a human donor with aplastic anemia. This chain joins TRBV5-6 and TRBJ1-2; tentatively, D is TRBD1 (5 bases). The sample was sorted CD4+, CD8+, or CD8+CD57+ T cells (not recorded which) from PBMCs. CDR3 DNA: TGTGCCAGCAGCCAACGAACGACAGCTAACTATGGCTACACCTTC. As protein: CASSQRTTANYGYTF.